The 5 T cell receptor beta chains below come from one sample, sequenced in a study of blood T cell repertoires in COVID-19. TCRdb's table, derived via immunoSEQ multiplex PCR, lists solely in-frame clones and lacks some. The sample consists of roughly 130,000 clones, 86% of them appearing once. Input material: peripheral blood. All receptors come from a man aged 40-49 years with acute or convalescent COVID-19.

V usage is TRBV9 and J usage is TRBJ1-1, with D possibly matching TRBD1 (6 bases). Trimming pared 0 bases from V and 3 bases from J, leaving 9 bases between. This CDR3 is 14 amino acids long. Germline-derived CDR1 and CDR2 are SGDLS and YYNGEE. In DNA form, the CDR3 reads TGTGCCAGCAGCGTAGGCAGGGGTGACACTGAAGCTTTCTTT. This sequence encodes CASSVGRGDTEAFF.

Details on this clone: One end of the junction does not line up with germline, which may come from a read error. The CDR3 is CASTQSGRASNTGELFF. The CDR3 DNA reads as TGCGCCAGCACCCAAAGCGGGAGGGCCTCGAACACCGGGGAGCTGTTTTTT. V usage is TRBV4-1 and J usage is TRBJ2-2; 10 bases fit TRBD2. The CDR3 spans 17 residues. CDR1 MGHRA and CDR2 YSYEKL come from the germline V gene.

V and J are TRBV5-4 and TRBJ1-6; 10 nucleotides line up with TRBD1. Trimming at V came to 4 bases and at J to 7 bases, leaving 8 bases not matched to a gene. CDR3 length equals 16 residues. CDR1 and CDR2 from the germline V gene are SGHNT and YYREEE (reference sequence). CDR3 protein: CASSVGRDRGNSPLHF. CDR3 coding DNA: TGTGCCAGCAGCGTAGGCCGGGACAGGGGAAATTCACCCCTCCACTTT.

This chain links TRBV30 with TRBJ1-5; possibly TRBD1 for D (5 bases). The germline V gene encodes CDR1 GTSNPN and CDR2 SVGIG (reference sequence). V was shortened by 3 bases and J by 4 bases, with 10 bases between the two germline ends. The CDR3 consists of 13 residues. This CDR3 is CAWSMTDNQPQHF. The CDR3 nucleotides are TGTGCCTGGAGCATGACAGATAATCAGCCCCAGCATTTT.

V and J are TRBV7-2 and TRBJ1-6, with 9 bases identical to TRBD1. The germline V gene has CDR1 SGHTA and CDR2 FQGNSA. After removal of 5 bases from V and 2 bases from J, the junction contained 4 bases not matched to a gene. The CDR3 loop spans 16 amino acids. The CDR3 here is CASSAGQGPYNSPLHF. The CDR3 bases are TGTGCCAGCAGCGCGGGACAGGGTCCCTATAATTCACCCCTCCACTTT.